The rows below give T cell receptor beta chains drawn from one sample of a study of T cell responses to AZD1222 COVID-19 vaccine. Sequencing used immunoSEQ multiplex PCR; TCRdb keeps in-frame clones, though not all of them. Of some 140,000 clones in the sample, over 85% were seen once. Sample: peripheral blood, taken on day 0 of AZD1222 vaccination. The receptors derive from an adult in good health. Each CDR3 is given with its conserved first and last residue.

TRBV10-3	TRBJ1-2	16	CAISGAPGQGLYGYTF
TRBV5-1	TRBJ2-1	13	CASRGGAYNEQFF
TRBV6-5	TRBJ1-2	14	CASSSVPSSYGYTF
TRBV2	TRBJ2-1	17	CASIRFSGASSYNEQFF
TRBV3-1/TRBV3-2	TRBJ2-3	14	CASSQEVVGDTQYF
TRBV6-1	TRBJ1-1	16	CASSAPNRHLNTEAFF
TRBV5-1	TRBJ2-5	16	CASSLDGRGMGETQYF
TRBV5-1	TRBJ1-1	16	CASSLAGTGGNTEAFF
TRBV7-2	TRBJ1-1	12	CASSFSATEAFF
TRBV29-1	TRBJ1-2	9	CSVDNGYTF
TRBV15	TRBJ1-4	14	CATSRTGVLEKLFF
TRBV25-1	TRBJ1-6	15	CASSEFQGPYSPLHF
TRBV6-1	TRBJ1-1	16	CASSEARGRLDTEAFF
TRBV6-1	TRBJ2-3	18	CASSEALAGGSSTDTQYF
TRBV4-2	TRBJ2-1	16	CASSQESGTGNNEQFF
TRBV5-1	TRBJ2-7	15	CASSLVGGQAYEQYF
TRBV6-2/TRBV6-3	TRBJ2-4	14	CASSMDRAKNIQYF
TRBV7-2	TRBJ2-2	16	CASSLEGPSWAGELFF
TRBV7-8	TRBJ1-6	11	CASSSLRRLHF
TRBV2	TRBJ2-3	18	CASAGSPFAGRGTDTQYF
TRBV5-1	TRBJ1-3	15	CASTLSGQGADTIYF
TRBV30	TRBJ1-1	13	CAWNVGGYTEAFF
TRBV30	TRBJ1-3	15	CAWSGIGTAGNTIYF
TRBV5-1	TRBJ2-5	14	CASSEQGTQETQYF
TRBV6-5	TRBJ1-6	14	CASSYLGGESPLHF
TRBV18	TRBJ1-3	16	CASSPQTDTSGNTIYF
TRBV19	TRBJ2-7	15	CASSPLGGRGDVQYF
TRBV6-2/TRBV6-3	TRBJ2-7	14	CASSYGRGPEVEYF
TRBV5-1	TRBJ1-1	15	CASSLQAGLNTEAFF
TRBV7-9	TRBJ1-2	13	CASSLVRTGGYTF
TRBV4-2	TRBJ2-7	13	CASSQDVRYEQYF
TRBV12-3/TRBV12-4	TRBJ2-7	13	CATSRITPYEQYF
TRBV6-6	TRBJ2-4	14	CASSPEVVGNIQYF
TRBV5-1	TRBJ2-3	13	CASSLGSFDTQYF
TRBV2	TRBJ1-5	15	CASTPLGVWHQPQHF
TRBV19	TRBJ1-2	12	CASKQVPYGYTF
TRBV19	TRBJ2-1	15	CASSTSRSSYNEQFF
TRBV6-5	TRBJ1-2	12	CASSYSGLGYTF
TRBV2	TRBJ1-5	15	CASSEEWTGSQPQHF
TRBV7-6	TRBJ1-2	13	CASSPTRGYGYTF
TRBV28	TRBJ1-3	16	CASSEVGRSSGNTIYF
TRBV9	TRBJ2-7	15	CASSERVTGAAEQYF
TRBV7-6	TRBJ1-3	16	CASSLAVQGSGNTIYF
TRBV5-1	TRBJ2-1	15	CASSQGGPPYNEQFF
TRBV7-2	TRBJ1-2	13	CASSLRANYGYTF
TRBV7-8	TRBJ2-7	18	CASSPGTSGPISSYEQYF
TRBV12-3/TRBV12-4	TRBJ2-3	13	CASSPGWTDTQYF
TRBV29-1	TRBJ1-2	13	CSMRDSRFSGYTF
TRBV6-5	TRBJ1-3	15	CASSYSVTGGNTIYF
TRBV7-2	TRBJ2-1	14	CASSFRSLDNEQFF
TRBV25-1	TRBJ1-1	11	CASERNTEAFF
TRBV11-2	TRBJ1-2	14	CASSSSAGAVGYTF
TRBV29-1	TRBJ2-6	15	CSVEDEGSGANVLTF
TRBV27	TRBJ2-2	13	CASKVPNTGELFF
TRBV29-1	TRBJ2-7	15	CSVEGISGAPYEQYF
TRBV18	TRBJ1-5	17	CASSPTASRSSNQPQHF
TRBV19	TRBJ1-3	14	CASSIRGHGNTIYF